This T cell receptor (beta chain) derives from a study of cytomegalovirus exposure and HLA in healthy donors. General observations from the study: Across donors, presence/absence analyses took sequencing depth to be roughly uniform. Despite most TCR sequences being rare, some public TCRs occurred in many donors. Follow-up analysis later connected one missense variant in DCLRE1C with trimming of TCR beta V- and J-genes.

A word on this clone: Antigen unknown.

Germline assignment: CDR1 SGHAT and CDR2 FQNNGV. V lost 3 bases, J lost 8 bases, and 6 bases stayed unmatched. The CDR3 has 13 amino acids. The PCR made use of 60 Vbeta and 13 Jbeta primers. Data came from immunoSEQ multiplex PCR; TCRdb stores just in-frame clones and leaves some out. The sample records 180,000 or so clones, roughly 75% being singletons. Healthy donors of bone marrow made up the group. This rearrangement joins TRBV11-2 to TRBJ1-2, with 7 bases fitting TRBD1. The sample taken for sequencing was PBMCs. The clonotype comes from a woman aged 40 to 49 in good health and CMV-seropositive. CDR3 DNA sequence: TGTGCCAGCAGCTTCAGACAGGGCAGCGGCTACACCTTC. Its protein is CASSFRQGSGYTF.